Below, 18 T cell receptor beta chains from the same sample are listed, as sequenced in a study of OX40 agonist ivuxolimab in advanced cancers. Method: immunoSEQ multiplex PCR; TCRdb's copy keeps in-frame clones and lacks some. The sample includes 90,000 to 100,000 clones, approximately 95% seen only once; the top ten take 2%. Sequencing was performed on CD4+ or CD8+ T cells sorted from blood, taken in a trial of the OX40 agonist ivuxolimab. All receptors come from an adult with an advanced solid tumor such as melanoma, head and neck, liver or kidney cancer.

The chain recombines TRBV4-3 with TRBJ2-3; 13 bases agree with TRBD2. After removal of 4 bases from V and 2 bases from J, the junction contained 3 bases not matched to a gene. The CDR3 length is 16 residues. Germline V gene sequence: CDR1 LGHNA, CDR2 YSLEER. DNA for the CDR3: TGCGCCAGCAGCCTAGGGACTAGCGGGAACACAGATACGCAGTATTTT. Protein: CASSLGTSGNTDTQYF.

The gene calls are TRBV11-2 and TRBJ2-1; D unclear. The CDR3 runs 12 residues. Germline V gene data show CDR1 as SGHAT and CDR2 as FQNNGV. The V gene lost 1 base and the J gene lost 7 bases, with 5 bases spanning the gap. DNA for the CDR3: TGTGCCAGCAGCTTAGCCGGGAATGAGCAGTTCTTC. Amino acids: CASSLAGNEQFF.

The chain combines TRBV9 with TRBJ2-1, with TRBD2 matching 12 bases. The trim removed 0 bases at V and 1 base at J, leaving 5 bases unmatched. The CDR3 is 18 residues long. Per the germline V gene, CDR1 is SGDLS and CDR2 is YYNGEE. The CDR3 nucleotides read TGTGCCAGCAGCGTAGGACTAGCGGGAGAACGGTCCTACAATGAGCAGTTCTTC. Translation gives CASSVGLAGERSYNEQFF.

The chain carries TRBV5-4 and TRBJ2-1; TRBD2 might be the D (5 bases). CDR1 and CDR2 (germline): SGHNT, YYREEE (reference sequence). This CDR3 is 14 amino acids long. V lost 2 bases to trimming and J lost 6 bases, with 12 bases between them. CDR3 sequence reads: CASSFTGSGNEQFF. The CDR3 nucleotides are TGTGCCAGCAGCTTTACGGGATCGGGCAATGAGCAGTTCTTC.

V gene TRBV29-1 combines with J gene TRBJ2-7, with 8 bases lining up with TRBD1. The CDR3 totals 15 residues. J was trimmed by 0 bases and V by 6 bases; bases with no gene match: 10. Germline CDR1 is SQVTM and CDR2 is ANQGSEA. This CDR3 is CSVNKPTGVSYEQYF. DNA for the CDR3: TGCAGCGTCAACAAACCGACAGGGGTCTCCTACGAGCAGTACTTC.

The chain employs TRBV28 and TRBJ2-3; TRBD1 aligns across 9 bases. J gave up 0 bases and V 10 bases, and 5 bases lay outside the gene matches. Germline CDR1 is MDHEN and CDR2 is SYDVKM. The CDR3 sequence is 14 residues long. The CDR3 DNA follows: TGTGCCACCAGCGACAGGGGGAGCACAGATACGCAGTATTTT. Its protein is CATSDRGSTDTQYF.

This chain links TRBV10-3 with TRBJ2-1; TRBD1 agrees at 10 bases. The CDR3 has 15 amino acids. Germline lookup yields CDR1 ENHRY and CDR2 SYGVKD. The ends lost 5 bases at V and 6 bases at J; junction bases unmatched: 7. CDR3 DNA sequence: TGTGCCATCAGTTCGACAGGGGGCAGATCCAATGAGCAGTTCTTC. Translating it yields CAISSTGGRSNEQFF.

The rearrangement uses TRBV5-6 and TRBJ2-7, with D unresolved. The CDR3 is 13 residues long. V lost 0 bases, J lost 0 bases, and 4 bases lay in between. CDR1 is SGHDT, CDR2 YYEEEE, per germline. In DNA form, the CDR3 reads TGTGCCAGCAGCTTGGACGTCTCCTACGAGCAGTACTTC. Translated: CASSLDVSYEQYF.

V and J are TRBV7-8 and TRBJ2-1; 8 nucleotides match TRBD1. Looked up from germline, CDR1 is SGHVS and CDR2 is FQNEAQ. The CDR3 covers 13 residues. Trimming cost V 8 bases and J 8 bases; bases outside gene matches: 8. DNA for the CDR3: TGTGCCAGCGCCCAGGGGGCTACCGATGAGCAGTTCTTC. Protein sequence: CASAQGATDEQFF.

On this clone: A junction end diverges from the germline sequence, so it may reflect a read error. This chain joins TRBV7-2 and TRBJ2-2; 7 positions agree with TRBD1. This CDR3 is built from 15 residues. Germline-derived CDR1 and CDR2 are SGHTA and FQGNSA. This CDR3 is CASSMGQTYTGELLF. The CDR3 bases are TGTGCCAGCAGCATGGGACAGACATACACCGGGGAGCTGCTTTTT.

The chain employs TRBV11-3 and TRBJ2-3; a weak D match, TRBD1 (5 bases). This CDR3 region has 15 residues. V lost 0 bases and J 5 bases, leaving 12 bases between the germline ends. Germline V gene data show CDR1 as SGHNT and CDR2 as YENEEA. Here the CDR3 DNA reads TGTGCCAGCAGCTTAGAAGGGCAGGGCATAGATACGCAGTATTTT. The encoded protein is CASSLEGQGIDTQYF. Full variable domain (missing parts from reference TRBV11-3 and TRBJ2-3): EAGVVQSPRYKIIEKKQPVAFWCNPISGHNTLYWYLQNLGQGPELLIRYENEEAVDDSQLPKDRFSAERLKGVDSTLKIQPAELGDSAVYLCASSLEGQGIDTQYFGPGTRLTVL.

The V and J genes are TRBV5-4 and TRBJ2-5; 7 bases align to TRBD2. Germline V gene data show CDR1 as SGHNT and CDR2 as YYREEE (reference sequence). V lost 4 bases, J lost 5 bases, and 8 bases stayed unmatched. CDR3 size: 14 residues. CDR3 nucleotide sequence: TGTGCCAGCAGCACCTCTGGGGGGGTTGAGACCCAGTACTTC. Translated: CASSTSGGVETQYF.

The chain carries TRBV9 and TRBJ2-3; 7 nucleotides align to TRBD2. V dropped 2 bases and J dropped 2; count of bases not matched to a gene: 5. The CDR3 is 15 residues long. Germline V gene lookup returns CDR1 SGDLS and CDR2 YYNGEE. CDR3 protein: CASSVLAADTDTQYF. The CDR3 region has the DNA TGTGCCAGCAGCGTTCTAGCGGCGGACACAGATACGCAGTATTTT. Based on the CDR3 plus reference TRBV9 and TRBJ2-3, the full variable domain is DSGVTQTPKHLITATGQRVTLRCSPRSGDLSVYWYQQSLDQGLQFLIQYYNGEERAKGNILERFSAQQFPDLHSELNLSSLELGDSALYFCASSVLAADTDTQYFGPGTRLTVL.

The V gene is TRBV13, the J gene TRBJ2-5, with TRBD1 matching 9 bases. Looked up from germline, CDR1 is PRHDT and CDR2 is FYEKMQ (reference sequence). This CDR3 is built from 15 residues. V trimming: 2 bases; J trimming: 5 bases; junction bases outside the gene matches: 6. The CDR3 nucleotides are TGTGCCAGCAGCTTACGCGGACAGGGGCAGGAGACCCAGTACTTC. Translating gives CASSLRGQGQETQYF. The full variable domain, rest sourced from reference TRBV13 and TRBJ2-5, is AAGVIQSPRHLIKEKRETATLKCYPIPRHDTVYWYQQGPGQDPQFLISFYEKMQSDKGSIPDRFSAQQFSDYHSELNMSSLELGDSALYFCASSLRGQGQETQYFGPGTRLLVL.

This chain joins TRBV27 and TRBJ1-1; unclear D gene. Germline CDR1 and CDR2: MNHEY and SMNVEV (reference sequence). With 2 bases removed from V and 0 bases from J, the gap between germline ends came to 10 bases. This CDR3 region has 15 residues. CDR3 DNA: TGTGCCAGCAGTTTACTTCCAGTCGTGAACACTGAAGCTTTCTTT. Translating gives CASSLLPVVNTEAFF.

The genes are TRBV7-9 and TRBJ2-1; tentative D call: TRBD1 (6 bases). Germline values: CDR1 SEHNR, CDR2 FQNEAQ (reference sequence). CDR3 length: 17 residues. Trimming shortened V by 5 bases and J by 2 bases, and 19 bases separated the two germline ends. The CDR3 bases are TGTGCCAGCAGCCCGGGTCGAACAGGGAACCCCTACAATGAGCAGTTCTTC. This gives the protein CASSPGRTGNPYNEQFF.

The chain carries TRBV6-5 and TRBJ2-7; the D gene is possibly TRBD2 (5 bases). V lost 0 bases and J lost 3, with 6 bases in between. Germline CDR1 is MNHEY and CDR2 is SVGAGI. The CDR3 has 13 residues. In DNA form, the CDR3 reads TGTGCCAGCAGTTACTCGGACTTCTACGAGCAGTACTTC. Its translation is CASSYSDFYEQYF.

The chain uses TRBV9 and TRBJ2-7, with TRBD2 matching over 8 bases. The CDR3 sequence is 16 residues long. From germline, CDR1 is SGDLS and CDR2 YYNGEE. V lost 2 bases and J lost 2; bases outside the gene matches: 9. CDR3 loop: CASSVDGGDLPYEQYF. The CDR3 DNA is TGTGCCAGCAGCGTCGACGGGGGGGACCTACCCTACGAGCAGTACTTC.